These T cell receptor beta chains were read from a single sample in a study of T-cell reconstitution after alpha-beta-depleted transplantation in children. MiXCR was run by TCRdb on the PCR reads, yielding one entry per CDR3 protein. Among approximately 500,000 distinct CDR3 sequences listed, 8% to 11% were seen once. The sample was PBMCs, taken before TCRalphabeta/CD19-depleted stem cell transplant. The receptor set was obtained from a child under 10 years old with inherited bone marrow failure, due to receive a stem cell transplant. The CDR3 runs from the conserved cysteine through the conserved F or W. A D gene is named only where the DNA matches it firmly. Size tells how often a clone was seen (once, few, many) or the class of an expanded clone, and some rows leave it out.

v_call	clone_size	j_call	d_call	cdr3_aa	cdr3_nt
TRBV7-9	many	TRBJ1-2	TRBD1	CASSLGGTGLYGYTF	TGTGCCAGCAGCTTAGGCGGGACAGGCCTCTATGGCTACACCTTC
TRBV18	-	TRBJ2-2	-	CASSPVGGPNTGELFF	TGTGCCAGCTCGCCCGTCGGGGGCCCGAACACCGGGGAGCTGTTTTTT
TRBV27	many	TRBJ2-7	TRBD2	CASGGGLGYEQYF	TGTGCTAGCGGGGGGGGGCTTGGATACGAGCAGTACTTC
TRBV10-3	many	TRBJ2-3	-	CAISGRDTQYF	TGTGCCATCAGCGGAAGGGATACGCAGTATTTT
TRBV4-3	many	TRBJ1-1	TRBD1	CASRDRGWNTEAFF	TGCGCCAGCAGGGACAGGGGATGGAACACTGAAGCTTTCTTT
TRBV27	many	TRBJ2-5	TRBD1	CASSRTGESGTQYF	TGTGCCAGCAGTCGGACAGGCGAGTCAGGGACCCAGTACTTC
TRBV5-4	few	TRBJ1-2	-	CASSVRANNGGSLYTF	TGTGCCAGCAGCGTGAGGGCTAATAACGGAGGATCCCTCTACACCTTC
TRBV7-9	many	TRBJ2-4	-	CASSAELDPRHIQYF	TGTGCCAGCAGCGCGGAACTGGACCCTAGGCACATTCAGTACTTC
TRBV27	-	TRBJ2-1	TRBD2	CASASGSSYNEQFF	TGTGCCAGCGCAAGCGGGAGTTCCTACAATGAGCAGTTCTTC
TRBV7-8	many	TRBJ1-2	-	CASSFRTAGGYTF	TGTGCCAGCAGCTTCCGGACGGCGGGTGGCTACACCTTC
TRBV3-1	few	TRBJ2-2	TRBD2	CASSLTSGGTGELFF	TGTGCCAGCAGCCTCACTAGCGGGGGCACCGGGGAGCTGTTTTTT
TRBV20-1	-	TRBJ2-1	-	CSAFPREQFF	TGCAGTGCTTTTCCCCGTGAGCAGTTCTTC
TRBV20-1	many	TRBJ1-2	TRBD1	CSARGGGGNYGYTF	TGCAGTGCTAGGGGAGGGGGCGGTAACTATGGCTACACCTTC
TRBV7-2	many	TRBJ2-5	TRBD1	CASSPNRGQETQYF	TGTGCCAGCAGCCCGAACAGGGGGCAAGAGACCCAGTACTTC
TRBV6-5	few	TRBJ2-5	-	CASSLDQGVETQYF	TGTGCCAGCAGTTTGGACCAGGGAGTGGAGACCCAGTACTTC
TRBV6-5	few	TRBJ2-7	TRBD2	CASSYSPSGGNYEQYF	TGTGCCAGCAGTTACTCGCCTAGCGGGGGAAACTACGAGCAGTACTTC
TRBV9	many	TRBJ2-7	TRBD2	CASSAQTSGGGDEQYF	TGTGCCAGCAGCGCTCAGACTAGCGGGGGGGGAGACGAGCAGTACTTC
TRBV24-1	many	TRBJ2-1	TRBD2	CATRASGNNEQFF	TGTGCCACCAGAGCTAGCGGGAACAATGAGCAGTTCTTC
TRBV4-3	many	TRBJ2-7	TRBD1	CASSQPLGGTGGGGSFYEQYF	TGCGCCAGCAGCCAACCATTGGGGGGGACAGGGGGCGGCGGGAGCTTCTACGAGCAGTACTTC
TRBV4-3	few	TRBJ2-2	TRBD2	CASSRLTGTRNTGELFF	TGCGCCAGCAGCCGACTAACCGGGACTAGGAACACCGGGGAGCTGTTTTTT
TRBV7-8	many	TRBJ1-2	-	CASSLARQGLGYGYTF	TGTGCCAGCAGCTTAGCGCGCCAGGGACTCGGCTATGGCTACACCTTC
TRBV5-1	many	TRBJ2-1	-	CASSLEMAGRGNEQFF	TGCGCCAGCAGCTTGGAAATGGCGGGTCGGGGCAATGAGCAGTTCTTC
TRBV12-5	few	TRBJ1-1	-	CASGLFTGQFMNTEAFF	TGTGCTAGTGGTTTGTTCACCGGGCAGTTCATGAACACTGAAGCTTTCTTT
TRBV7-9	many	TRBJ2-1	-	CATSGEEVYNEQFF	TGTGCCACCTCGGGGGAAGAGGTCTACAATGAGCAGTTCTTC
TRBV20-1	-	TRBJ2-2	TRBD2	CSASPAGGPHTGELFF	TGCAGTGCTAGTCCGGCGGGAGGGCCCCACACCGGGGAGCTGTTTTTT
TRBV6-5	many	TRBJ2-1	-	CASSYAQLGDNEQFF	TGTGCCAGCAGTTACGCACAACTAGGCGACAATGAGCAGTTCTTC
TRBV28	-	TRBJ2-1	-	CASSLISHNEQFF	TGTGCCAGCAGTTTGATATCTCACAATGAGCAGTTCTTC
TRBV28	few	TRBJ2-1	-	CASSFEEGAQNNEQFF	TGTGCCAGCAGTTTTGAGGAGGGGGCGCAGAACAATGAGCAGTTCTTC
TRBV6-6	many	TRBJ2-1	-	CASSFRVVEQFF	TGTGCCAGCAGTTTCAGGGTTGTTGAGCAGTTCTTC
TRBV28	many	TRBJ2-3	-	CASSYGRTTDTQYF	TGTGCCAGCAGTTATGGCAGAACCACAGATACGCAGTATTTT
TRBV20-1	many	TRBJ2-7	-	CSASGTAYEQYF	TGCAGTGCTAGCGGTACAGCCTACGAGCAGTACTTC
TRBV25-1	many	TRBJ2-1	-	CASSESGVASGPLDEQFF	TGTGCCAGCAGTGAATCAGGGGTGGCTAGCGGACCTTTAGATGAGCAGTTCTTC
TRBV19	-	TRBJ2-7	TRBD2	CASSIDLSAGGPKYF	TGTGCCAGTAGTATAGATCTATCAGCGGGAGGACCGAAGTACTTC
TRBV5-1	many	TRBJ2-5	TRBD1	CASSPFTGALETQYF	TGCGCCAGCAGCCCTTTTACAGGGGCGTTAGAGACCCAGTACTTC
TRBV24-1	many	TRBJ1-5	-	CATCIVDSNQPQHF	TGTGCCACCTGTATAGTTGACAGTAATCAGCCCCAGCATTTT
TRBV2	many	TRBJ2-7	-	CASSHVEGGAYEQYF	TGTGCCAGCAGCCACGTTGAGGGAGGCGCCTACGAGCAGTACTTC
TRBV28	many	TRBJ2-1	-	CASSLLGPEYNEQFF	TGTGCCAGCAGTTTATTAGGGCCCGAGTACAATGAGCAGTTCTTC
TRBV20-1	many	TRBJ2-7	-	CSASDEIYEQYF	TGCAGTGCATCTGACGAGATCTACGAGCAGTACTTC
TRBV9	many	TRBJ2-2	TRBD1	CASSVRRDRGNTGELFF	TGTGCCAGCAGCGTGCGCCGGGACAGGGGAAACACCGGGGAGCTGTTTTTT
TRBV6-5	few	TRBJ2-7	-	CASSSPGGGAGEQYF	TGTGCCAGCAGTTCCCCTGGGGGGGGCGCGGGGGAGCAGTACTTC
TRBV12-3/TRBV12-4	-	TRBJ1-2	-	CASSLPQWGSGYGYTF	TGTGCCAGCAGTTTACCCCAATGGGGGTCAGGGTATGGCTACACCTTC
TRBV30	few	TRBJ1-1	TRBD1	CAWSRRDRGTEAFF	TGTGCCTGGAGCAGAAGGGACAGGGGCACTGAAGCTTTCTTT
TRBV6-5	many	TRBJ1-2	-	CASSRRRVSFYGYTF	TGTGCCAGCAGCCGGAGACGGGTTTCATTCTATGGCTACACCTTC